Listed below are T cell receptor beta chains from one sample, sequenced in a study of metastatic and nonmetastatic thyroid tumors. TCRdb reanalyzed the PCR reads with MiXCR. The profile covers 45,000 to 65,000 clones, with around 20% appearing a single time and 3.5% to 5% taken by the ten largest. What was sequenced was blood. Receptors originate from a female donor with papillary thyroid cancer or a benign thyroid nodule (not recorded which). Some clones in this sample may be carry-over from other donors' samples. The CDR3 runs from the conserved cysteine through the conserved F or W.

J gene: TRBJ2-3; V gene: TRBV5-1; CDR3 protein: CTRSLSPTSTDTQYF
J gene: TRBJ1-2; V gene: TRBV5-4; CDR3 protein: CASSLANYGYTF
J gene: TRBJ2-4; V gene: TRBV30; CDR3 protein: CAWSFGQGKNIQYF
J gene: TRBJ1-2; V gene: TRBV28; CDR3 protein: CALGTGADGYTF
J gene: TRBJ2-4; V gene: TRBV6-2/TRBV6-3; CDR3 protein: CASSFAERDIQYF
J gene: TRBJ2-1; V gene: TRBV3-1; CDR3 protein: CASSQLRAGAYNEQFF
J gene: TRBJ2-3; V gene: TRBV20-1; CDR3 protein: CSATSGSTDTQYF
J gene: TRBJ2-1; V gene: TRBV4-2; CDR3 protein: CASSRLWGGSLNAQFF
J gene: TRBJ1-5; V gene: TRBV20-1; CDR3 protein: CSASAVMGIGQPQHF
J gene: TRBJ1-4; V gene: TRBV4-2; CDR3 protein: CASSQDWQTVGEKLFF
J gene: TRBJ1-1; V gene: TRBV14; CDR3 protein: CASSKREGSTEAFF
J gene: TRBJ2-7; V gene: TRBV12-3/TRBV12-4; CDR3 protein: CASRGTGLSYEQYF
J gene: TRBJ2-5; V gene: TRBV4-1; CDR3 protein: CASSQTGTSVETQYF
J gene: TRBJ1-2; V gene: TRBV18; CDR3 protein: CASSPPTEANYGYTF
J gene: TRBJ1-1; V gene: TRBV29-1; CDR3 protein: CSVEVWTGGWIMITEAFF
J gene: TRBJ2-7; V gene: TRBV5-4; CDR3 protein: CASSLAWDSQYEQYF
J gene: TRBJ1-1; V gene: TRBV28; CDR3 protein: CARRGAGPLKTEAFF
J gene: TRBJ2-2; V gene: TRBV5-4; CDR3 protein: CASSLVGGRDGGELFF
J gene: TRBJ1-2; V gene: TRBV10-3; CDR3 protein: CAISKDGGPLRLNTF
J gene: TRBJ2-6; V gene: TRBV5-6; CDR3 protein: CGSSLEVVYGANVLTF
J gene: TRBJ2-5; V gene: TRBV20-1; CDR3 protein: CSARRPQRDQETQYF
J gene: TRBJ1-5; V gene: TRBV6-1; CDR3 protein: CASSLTGSWHQPQHF